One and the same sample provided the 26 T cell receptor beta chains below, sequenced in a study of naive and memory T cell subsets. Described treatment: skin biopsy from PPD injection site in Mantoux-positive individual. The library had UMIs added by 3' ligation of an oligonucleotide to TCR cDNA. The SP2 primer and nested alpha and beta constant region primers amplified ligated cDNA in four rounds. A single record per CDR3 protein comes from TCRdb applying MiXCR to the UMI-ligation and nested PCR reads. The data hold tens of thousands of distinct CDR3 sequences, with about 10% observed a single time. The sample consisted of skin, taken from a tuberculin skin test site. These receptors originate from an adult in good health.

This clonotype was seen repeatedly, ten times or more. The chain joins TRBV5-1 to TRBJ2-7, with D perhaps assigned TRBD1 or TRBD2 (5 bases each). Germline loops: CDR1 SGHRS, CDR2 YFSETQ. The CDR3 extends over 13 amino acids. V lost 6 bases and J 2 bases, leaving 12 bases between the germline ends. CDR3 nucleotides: TGCGCCAGCAACCGGGACGGCCCCTACGAGCAGTACTTC. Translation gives CASNRDGPYEQYF. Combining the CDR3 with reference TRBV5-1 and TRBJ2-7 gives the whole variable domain KAGVTQTPRYLIKTRGQQVTLSCSPISGHRSVSWYQQTPGQGLQFLFEYFSETQRNKGNFPGRFSGRQFSNSRSEMNVSTLELGDSALYLCASNRDGPYEQYFGPGTRLTVT.

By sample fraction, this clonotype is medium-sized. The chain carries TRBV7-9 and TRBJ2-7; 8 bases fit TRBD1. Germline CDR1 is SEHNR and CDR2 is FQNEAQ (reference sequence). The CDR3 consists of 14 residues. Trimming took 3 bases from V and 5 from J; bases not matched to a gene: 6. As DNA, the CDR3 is TGTGCCAGCAGCTTGGCCAGGGGGCCCCACGAGCAGTACTTC. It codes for CASSLARGPHEQYF.

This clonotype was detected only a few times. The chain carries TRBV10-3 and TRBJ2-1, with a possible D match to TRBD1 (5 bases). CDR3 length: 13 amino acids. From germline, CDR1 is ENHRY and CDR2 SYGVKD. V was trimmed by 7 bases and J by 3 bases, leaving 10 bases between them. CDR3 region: CAINPGNYNEQFF. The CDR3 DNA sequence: TGTGCCATCAATCCAGGGAACTACAATGAGCAGTTCTTC.

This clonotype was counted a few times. CDR3 DNA sequence: TGTGCCAGCAGCCAGCGACTAGCACCTCTGTACGAGCAGTACTTC. Translated, it gives CASSQRLAPLYEQYF. The chain employs TRBV4-2 and TRBJ2-7; 7 nucleotides line up with TRBD2. V was clipped by 3 bases and J by 4 bases; unmatched bases: 9. The CDR3 consists of 15 residues. Per germline, CDR1 LGHNA and CDR2 YNFKEQ.

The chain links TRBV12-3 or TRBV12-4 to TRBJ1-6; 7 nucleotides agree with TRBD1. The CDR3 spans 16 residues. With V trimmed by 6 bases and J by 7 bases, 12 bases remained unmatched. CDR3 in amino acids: CASSLGGTVGNSPLHF. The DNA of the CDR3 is TGTGCCAGCAGCCTCGGGGGGACAGTGGGGAATTCACCCCTCCACTTT.

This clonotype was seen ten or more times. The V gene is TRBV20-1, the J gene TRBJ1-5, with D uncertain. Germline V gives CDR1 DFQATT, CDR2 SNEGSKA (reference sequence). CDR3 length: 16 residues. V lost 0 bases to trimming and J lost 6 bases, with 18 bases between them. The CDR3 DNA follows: TGCAGTGCTAGAGATCTTGTCCCGCAGCCCGGTCAGCCCCAGCATTTT. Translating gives CSARDLVPQPGQPQHF.

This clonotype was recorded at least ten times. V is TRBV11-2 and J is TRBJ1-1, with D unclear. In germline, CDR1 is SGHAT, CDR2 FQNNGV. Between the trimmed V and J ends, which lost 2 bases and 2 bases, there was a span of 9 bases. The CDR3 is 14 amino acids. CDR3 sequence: CASSLNTVNTEAFF. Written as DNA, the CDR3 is TGTGCCAGCAGCTTAAACACAGTAAACACTGAAGCTTTCTTT.

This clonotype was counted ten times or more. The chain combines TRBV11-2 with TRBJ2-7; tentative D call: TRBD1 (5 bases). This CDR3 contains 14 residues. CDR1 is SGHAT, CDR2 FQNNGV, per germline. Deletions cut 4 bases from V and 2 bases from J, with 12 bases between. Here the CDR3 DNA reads TGTGCCAGCAGCTGGGGCGCTGCAACCTACGAGCAGTACTTC. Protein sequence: CASSWGAATYEQYF.

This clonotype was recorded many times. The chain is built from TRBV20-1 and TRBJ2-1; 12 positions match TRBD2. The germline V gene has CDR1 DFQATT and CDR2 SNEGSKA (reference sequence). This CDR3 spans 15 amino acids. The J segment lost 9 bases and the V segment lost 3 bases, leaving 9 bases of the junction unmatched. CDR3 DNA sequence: TGCAGTGCTAGTATTACTAGCGGGAGGATCGGTGAGCAGTTCTTC. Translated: CSASITSGRIGEQFF.

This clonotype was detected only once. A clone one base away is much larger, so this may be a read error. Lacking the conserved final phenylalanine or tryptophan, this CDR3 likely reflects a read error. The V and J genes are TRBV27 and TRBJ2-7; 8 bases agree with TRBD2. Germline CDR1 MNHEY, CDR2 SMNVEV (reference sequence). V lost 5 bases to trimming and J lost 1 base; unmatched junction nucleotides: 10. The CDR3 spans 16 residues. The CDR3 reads CASSPLGGGLSYEQYY. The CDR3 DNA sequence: TGTGCCAGCAGTCCACTCGGCGGGGGGTTATCCTACGAGCAGTACTAC.

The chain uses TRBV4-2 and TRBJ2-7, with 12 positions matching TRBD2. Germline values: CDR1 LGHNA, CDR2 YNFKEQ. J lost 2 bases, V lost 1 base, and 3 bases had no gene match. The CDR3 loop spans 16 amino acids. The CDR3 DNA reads TGTGCCAGCAGCCAAGGGGCTAGCGGGGGGGCCTACGAGCAGTACTTC. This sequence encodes CASSQGASGGAYEQYF.

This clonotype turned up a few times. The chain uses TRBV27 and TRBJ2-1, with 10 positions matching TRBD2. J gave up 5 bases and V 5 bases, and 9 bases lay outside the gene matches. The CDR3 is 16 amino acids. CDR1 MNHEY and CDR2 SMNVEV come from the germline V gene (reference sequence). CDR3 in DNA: TGTGCCAGCAGTCCCCTTAGCGGGGGGTGGAACAATGAGCAGTTCTTC. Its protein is CASSPLSGGWNNEQFF.

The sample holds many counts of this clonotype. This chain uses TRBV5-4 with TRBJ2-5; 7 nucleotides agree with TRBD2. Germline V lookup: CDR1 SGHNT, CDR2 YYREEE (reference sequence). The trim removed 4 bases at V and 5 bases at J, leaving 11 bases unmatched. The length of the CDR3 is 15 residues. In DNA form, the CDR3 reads TGTGCCAGCAGCCGACCTAGCCGGGGGGAGGAGACCCAGTACTTC. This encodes CASSRPSRGEETQYF.

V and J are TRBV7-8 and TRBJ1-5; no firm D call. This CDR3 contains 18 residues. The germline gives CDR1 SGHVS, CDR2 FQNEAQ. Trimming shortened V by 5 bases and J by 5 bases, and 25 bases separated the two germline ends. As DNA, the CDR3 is TGTGCCAGCAGCCTATCCCGCCGGACCCTAGGGTTACATCAGCCCCAGCATTTT. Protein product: CASSLSRRTLGLHQPQHF.

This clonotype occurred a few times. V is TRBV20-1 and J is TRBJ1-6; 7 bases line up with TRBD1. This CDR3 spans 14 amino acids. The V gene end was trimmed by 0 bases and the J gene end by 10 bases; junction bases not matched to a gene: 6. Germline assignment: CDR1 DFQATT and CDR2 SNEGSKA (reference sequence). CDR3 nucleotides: TGCAGTGCTAGAGATACACAGGGGAGATCACCCCTCCACTTT. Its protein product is CSARDTQGRSPLHF.

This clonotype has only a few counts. CDR3 nucleotide sequence: TGTGCCAGTAGTGGCCCCCGTAGCAATCAGCCCCAGCATTTT. The encoded protein is CASSGPRSNQPQHF. This chain uses TRBV19 with TRBJ1-5, with D unclear. This CDR3 region has 14 residues. The germline gives CDR1 LNHDA, CDR2 SQIVND (reference sequence). The V end lost 5 bases, the J end lost 0 bases, and 8 bases lay between the germline ends.

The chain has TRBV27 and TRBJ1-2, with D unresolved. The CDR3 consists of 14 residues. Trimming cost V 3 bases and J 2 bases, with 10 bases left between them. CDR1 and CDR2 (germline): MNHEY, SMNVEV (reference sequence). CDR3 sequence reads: CASSFVRSNYGYTF. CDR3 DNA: TGTGCCAGCAGTTTCGTGCGTTCCAACTATGGCTACACCTTC.

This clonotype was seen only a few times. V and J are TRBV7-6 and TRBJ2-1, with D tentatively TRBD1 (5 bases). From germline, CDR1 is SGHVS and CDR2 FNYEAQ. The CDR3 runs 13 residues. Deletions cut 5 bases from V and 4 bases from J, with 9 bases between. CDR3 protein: CASSRGLYNEQFF. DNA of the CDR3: TGTGCCAGCAGCAGGGGTCTGTACAATGAGCAGTTCTTC.

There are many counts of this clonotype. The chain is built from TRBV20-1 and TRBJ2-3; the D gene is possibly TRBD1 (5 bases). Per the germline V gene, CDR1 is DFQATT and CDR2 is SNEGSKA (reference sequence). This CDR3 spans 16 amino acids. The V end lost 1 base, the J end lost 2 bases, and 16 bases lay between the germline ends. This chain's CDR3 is CSARVYPDSPTDTQYF. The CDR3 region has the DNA TGCAGTGCTAGAGTCTACCCTGACAGCCCCACAGATACGCAGTATTTT.

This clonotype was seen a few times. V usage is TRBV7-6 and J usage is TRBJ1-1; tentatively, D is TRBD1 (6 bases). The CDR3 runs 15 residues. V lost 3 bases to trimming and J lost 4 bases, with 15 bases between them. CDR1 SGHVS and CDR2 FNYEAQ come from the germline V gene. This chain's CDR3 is CASSFNSQGITEAFF. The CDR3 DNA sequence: TGTGCCAGCAGCTTCAATAGTCAGGGGATCACTGAAGCTTTCTTT.

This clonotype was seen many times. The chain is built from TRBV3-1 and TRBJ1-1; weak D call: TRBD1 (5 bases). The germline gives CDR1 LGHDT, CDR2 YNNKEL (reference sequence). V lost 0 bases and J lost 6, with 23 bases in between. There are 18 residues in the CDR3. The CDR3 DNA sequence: TGTGCCAGCAGCCAAGAGACGGGACCCAGAAAGACTTACGCTGAAGCTTTCTTT. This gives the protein CASSQETGPRKTYAEAFF.

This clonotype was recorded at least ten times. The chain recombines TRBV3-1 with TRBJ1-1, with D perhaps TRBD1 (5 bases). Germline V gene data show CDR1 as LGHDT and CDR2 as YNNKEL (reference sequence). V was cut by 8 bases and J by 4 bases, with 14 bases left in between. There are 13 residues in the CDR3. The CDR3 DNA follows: TGTGCCAGCTCGGGCAGGGCGTTCACTGAAGCTTTCTTT. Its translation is CASSGRAFTEAFF.

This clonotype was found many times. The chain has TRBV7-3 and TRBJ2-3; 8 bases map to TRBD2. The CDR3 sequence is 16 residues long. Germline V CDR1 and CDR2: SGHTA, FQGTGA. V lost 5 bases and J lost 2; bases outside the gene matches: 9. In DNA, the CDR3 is TGTGCCAGCAGCCCCCAAGCGGGAGTTTCCACAGATACGCAGTATTTT. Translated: CASSPQAGVSTDTQYF. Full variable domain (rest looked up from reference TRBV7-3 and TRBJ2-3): GAGVSQTPSNKVTEKGKYVELRCDPISGHTALYWYRQSLGQGPEFLIYFQGTGAADDSGLPNDRFFAVRPEGSVSTLKIQRTERGDSAVYLCASSPQAGVSTDTQYFGPGTRLTVL.

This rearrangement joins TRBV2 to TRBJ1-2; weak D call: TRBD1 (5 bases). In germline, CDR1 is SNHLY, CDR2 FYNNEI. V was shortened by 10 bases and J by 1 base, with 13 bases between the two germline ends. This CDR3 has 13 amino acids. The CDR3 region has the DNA TGTGCCACAAGCGACAGCTTTAACTATGGCTACACCTTC. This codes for CATSDSFNYGYTF.

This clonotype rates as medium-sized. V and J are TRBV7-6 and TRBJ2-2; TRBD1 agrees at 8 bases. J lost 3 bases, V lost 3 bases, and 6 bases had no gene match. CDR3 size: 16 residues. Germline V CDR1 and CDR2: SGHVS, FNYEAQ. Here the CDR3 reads CASSFREQGDTGELFF. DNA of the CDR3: TGTGCCAGCAGCTTTAGGGAACAGGGGGACACCGGGGAGCTGTTTTTT.

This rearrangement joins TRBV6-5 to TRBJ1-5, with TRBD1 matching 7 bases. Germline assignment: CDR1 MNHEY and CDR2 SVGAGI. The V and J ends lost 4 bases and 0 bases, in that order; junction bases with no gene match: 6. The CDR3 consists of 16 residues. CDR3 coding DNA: TGTGCCAGCAGTTCCGCGACAGGGAATAGCAATCAGCCCCAGCATTTT. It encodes CASSSATGNSNQPQHF.